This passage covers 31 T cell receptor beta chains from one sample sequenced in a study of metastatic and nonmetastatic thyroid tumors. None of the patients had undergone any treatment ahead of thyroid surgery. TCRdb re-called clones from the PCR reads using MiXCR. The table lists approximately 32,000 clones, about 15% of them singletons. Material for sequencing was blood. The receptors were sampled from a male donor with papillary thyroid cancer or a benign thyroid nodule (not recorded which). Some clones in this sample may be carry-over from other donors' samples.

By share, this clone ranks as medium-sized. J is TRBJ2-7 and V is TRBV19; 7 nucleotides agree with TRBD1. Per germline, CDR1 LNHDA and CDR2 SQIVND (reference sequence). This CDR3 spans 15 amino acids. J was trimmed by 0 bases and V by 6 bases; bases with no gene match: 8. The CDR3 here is CASRTGTITSYEQYF. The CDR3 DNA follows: TGTGCCAGTAGGACAGGGACCATAACCTCCTACGAGCAGTACTTC.

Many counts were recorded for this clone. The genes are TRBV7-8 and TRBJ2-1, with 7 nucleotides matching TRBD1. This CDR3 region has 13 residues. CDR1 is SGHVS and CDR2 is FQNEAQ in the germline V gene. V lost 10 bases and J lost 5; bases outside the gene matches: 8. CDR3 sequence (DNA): TGTGCCACTCACAGGGGTTTCCACAATGAGCAGTTCTTC. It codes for CATHRGFHNEQFF.

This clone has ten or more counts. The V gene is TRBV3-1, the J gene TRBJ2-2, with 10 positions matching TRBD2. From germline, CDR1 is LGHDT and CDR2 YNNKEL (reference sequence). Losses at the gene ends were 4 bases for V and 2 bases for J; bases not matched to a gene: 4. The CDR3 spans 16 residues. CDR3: CASSLRTSGNTGELFF. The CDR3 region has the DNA TGTGCCAGCAGCCTGAGGACTAGCGGAAACACCGGGGAGCTGTTTTTT.

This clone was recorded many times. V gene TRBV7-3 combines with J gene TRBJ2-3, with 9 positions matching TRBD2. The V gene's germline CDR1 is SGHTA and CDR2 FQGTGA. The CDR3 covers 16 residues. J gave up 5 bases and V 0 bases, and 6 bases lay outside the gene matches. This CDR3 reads CASSLTVAGEIDTQYF. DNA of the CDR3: TGTGCCAGCAGCTTAACTGTAGCGGGAGAGATAGATACGCAGTATTTT.

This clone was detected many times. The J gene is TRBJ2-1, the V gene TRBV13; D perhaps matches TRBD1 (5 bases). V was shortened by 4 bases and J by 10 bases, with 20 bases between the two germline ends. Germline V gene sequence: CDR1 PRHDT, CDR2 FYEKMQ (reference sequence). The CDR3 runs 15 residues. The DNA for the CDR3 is TGTGCCAGCAGCTCGGTCGGACAAATTAAACGGGAGCAGTTCTTC. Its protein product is CASSSVGQIKREQFF.

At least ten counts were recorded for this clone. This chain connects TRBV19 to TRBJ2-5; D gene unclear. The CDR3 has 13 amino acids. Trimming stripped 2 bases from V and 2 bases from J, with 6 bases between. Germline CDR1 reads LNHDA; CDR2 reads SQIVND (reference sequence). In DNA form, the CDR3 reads TGTGCCAGTAGTATACAAGAACAAGAGACCCAGTACTTC. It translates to CASSIQEQETQYF.

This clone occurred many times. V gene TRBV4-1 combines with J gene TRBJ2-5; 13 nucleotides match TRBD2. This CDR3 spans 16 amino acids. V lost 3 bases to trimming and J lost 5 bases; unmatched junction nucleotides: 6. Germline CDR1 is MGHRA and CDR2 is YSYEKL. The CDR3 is CASSHEGLAGKETQYF. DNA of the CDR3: TGCGCCAGCAGCCACGAGGGACTAGCGGGAAAGGAGACCCAGTACTTC.

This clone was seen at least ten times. The CDR3 is CASSLGGLDYGYTF. DNA for the CDR3: TGTGCCAGCAGTTTGGGGGGATTGGACTATGGCTACACCTTC. The chain has TRBV27 and TRBJ1-2; possibly TRBD1 for D (5 bases). The CDR3 extends over 14 amino acids. The germline V and J ends were trimmed by 3 bases and 3 bases, with 11 bases remaining between them. Looked up from germline, CDR1 is MNHEY and CDR2 is SMNVEV (reference sequence).

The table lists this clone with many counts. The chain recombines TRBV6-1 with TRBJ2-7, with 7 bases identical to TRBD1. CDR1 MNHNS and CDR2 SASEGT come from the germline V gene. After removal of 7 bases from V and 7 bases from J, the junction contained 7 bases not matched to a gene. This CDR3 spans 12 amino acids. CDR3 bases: TGTGCCAGCACCGACAGGGTAGGGGAGCAGTACTTC. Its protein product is CASTDRVGEQYF.

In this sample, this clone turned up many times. The chain's CDR3 is CASSLVPMGQGNNQPQHF. The CDR3 DNA reads TGTGCCAGCAGCTTAGTCCCGATGGGACAGGGCAACAATCAGCCCCAGCATTTT. This chain joins TRBV11-3 and TRBJ1-5; TRBD1 matches 9 bases. Germline V CDR1 and CDR2: SGHNT, YENEEA. The J segment lost 3 bases and the V segment lost 1 base, leaving 10 bases of the junction unmatched. The CDR3 has 18 amino acids.

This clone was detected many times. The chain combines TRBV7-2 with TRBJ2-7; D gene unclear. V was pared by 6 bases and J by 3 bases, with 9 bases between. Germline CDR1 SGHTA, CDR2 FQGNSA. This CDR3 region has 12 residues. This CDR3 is CASRRSGYEQYF. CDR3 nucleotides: TGTGCCAGCAGACGCTCGGGCTACGAGCAGTACTTC.

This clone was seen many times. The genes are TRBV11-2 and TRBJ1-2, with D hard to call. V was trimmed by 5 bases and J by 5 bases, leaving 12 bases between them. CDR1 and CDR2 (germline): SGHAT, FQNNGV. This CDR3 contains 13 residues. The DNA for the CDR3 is TGTGCCAGCAGCAAAATTACTTGGTATGGCTACACCTTC. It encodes CASSKITWYGYTF. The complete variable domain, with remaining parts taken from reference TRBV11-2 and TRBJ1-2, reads EAGVAQSPRYKIIEKRQSVAFWCNPISGHATLYWYQQILGQGPKLLIQFQNNGVVDDSQLPKDRFSAERLKGVDSTLKIQPAKLEDSAVYLCASSKITWYGYTFGSGTRLTVV.

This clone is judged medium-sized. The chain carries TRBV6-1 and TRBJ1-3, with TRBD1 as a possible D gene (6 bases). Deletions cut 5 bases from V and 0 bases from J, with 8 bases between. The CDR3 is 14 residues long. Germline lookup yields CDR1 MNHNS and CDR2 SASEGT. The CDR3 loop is CASSWTDSGNTIYF. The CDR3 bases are TGTGCCAGCAGTTGGACAGACTCTGGAAACACCATATATTTT.

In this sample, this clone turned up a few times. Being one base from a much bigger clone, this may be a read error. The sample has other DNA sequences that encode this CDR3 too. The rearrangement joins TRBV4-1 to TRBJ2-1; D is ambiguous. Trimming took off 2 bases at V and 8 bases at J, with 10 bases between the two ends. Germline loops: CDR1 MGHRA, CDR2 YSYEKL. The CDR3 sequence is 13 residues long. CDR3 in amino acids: CASSQSLEHEQFF. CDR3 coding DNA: TGCGCCAGCAGCCAATCCCTGGAGCATGAGCAGTTCTTC.

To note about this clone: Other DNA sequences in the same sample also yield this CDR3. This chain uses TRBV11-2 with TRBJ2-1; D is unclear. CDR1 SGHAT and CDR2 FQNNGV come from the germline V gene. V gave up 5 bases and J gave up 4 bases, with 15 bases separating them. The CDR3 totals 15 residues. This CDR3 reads CASSRDSDGYNEQFF. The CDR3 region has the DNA TGTGCCAGCAGCCGTGACTCCGACGGGTACAATGAGCAGTTCTTC.

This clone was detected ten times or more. The CDR3 DNA sequence: TGTGCCAGCAGCTTACGGTCCCCGTCAGCGGGAGAAACCCCTGAGCAGTACTTC. It translates to CASSLRSPSAGETPEQYF. The chain uses TRBV7-2 and TRBJ2-7; 8 nucleotides align to TRBD2. CDR1 and CDR2 (germline): SGHTA, FQGNSA. CDR3 length equals 18 residues. After removal of 2 bases from V and 7 bases from J, the junction contained 19 bases not matched to a gene. Combining the CDR3 with reference TRBV7-2 and TRBJ2-7 gives the whole variable domain GAGVSQSPSNKVTEKGKDVELRCDPISGHTALYWYRQSLGQGLEFLIYFQGNSAPDKSGLPSDRFSAERTGGSVSTLTIQRTQQEDSAVYLCASSLRSPSAGETPEQYFGPGTRLTVT.

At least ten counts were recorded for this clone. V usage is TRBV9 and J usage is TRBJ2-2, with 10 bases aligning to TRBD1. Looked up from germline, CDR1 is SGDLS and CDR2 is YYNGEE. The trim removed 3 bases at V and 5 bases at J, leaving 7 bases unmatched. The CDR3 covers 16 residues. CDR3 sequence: CASSERQGAPTGELFF. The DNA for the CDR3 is TGTGCCAGCAGCGAGAGACAGGGGGCCCCTACCGGGGAGCTGTTTTTT.

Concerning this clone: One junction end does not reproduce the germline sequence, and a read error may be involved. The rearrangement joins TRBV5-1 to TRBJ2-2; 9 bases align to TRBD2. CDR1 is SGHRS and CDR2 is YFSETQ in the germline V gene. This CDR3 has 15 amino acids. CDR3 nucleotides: TGCGCCAGCAGCCCGACTAGCGGTAGGGCCGGGGATCTGTTTTTT. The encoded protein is CASSPTSGRAGDLFF.

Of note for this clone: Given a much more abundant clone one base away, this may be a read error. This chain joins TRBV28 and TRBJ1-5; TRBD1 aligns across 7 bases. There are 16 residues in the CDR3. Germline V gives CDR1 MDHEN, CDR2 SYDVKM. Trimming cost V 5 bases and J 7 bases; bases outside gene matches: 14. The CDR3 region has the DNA TGTGCCAGCAGTCGTGTCGCAGACAGGGTCTTCCAGCCCCAGCATTTT. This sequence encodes CASSRVADRVFQPQHF.

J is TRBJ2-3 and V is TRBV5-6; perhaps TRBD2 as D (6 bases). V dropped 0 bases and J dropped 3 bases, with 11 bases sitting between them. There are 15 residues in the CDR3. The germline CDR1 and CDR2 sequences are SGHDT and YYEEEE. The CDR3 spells CASSLAGGLTDTQYF. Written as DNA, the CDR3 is TGTGCCAGCAGCTTGGCCGGGGGTCTTACAGATACGCAGTATTTT.

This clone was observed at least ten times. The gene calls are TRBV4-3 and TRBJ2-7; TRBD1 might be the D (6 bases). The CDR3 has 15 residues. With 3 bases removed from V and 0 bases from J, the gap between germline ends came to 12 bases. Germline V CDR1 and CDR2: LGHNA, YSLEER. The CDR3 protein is CASSHYRDISYEQYF. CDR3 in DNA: TGCGCCAGCAGCCACTACCGGGACATCTCCTACGAGCAGTACTTC.

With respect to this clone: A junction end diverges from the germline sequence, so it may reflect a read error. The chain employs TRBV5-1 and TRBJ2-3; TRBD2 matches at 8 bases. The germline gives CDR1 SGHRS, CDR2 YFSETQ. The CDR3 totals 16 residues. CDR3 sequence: CASSLDSGGPLDMQYF. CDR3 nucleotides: TGCGCCAGCAGCTTGGATTCGGGAGGGCCCTTAGATATGCAGTATTTT.

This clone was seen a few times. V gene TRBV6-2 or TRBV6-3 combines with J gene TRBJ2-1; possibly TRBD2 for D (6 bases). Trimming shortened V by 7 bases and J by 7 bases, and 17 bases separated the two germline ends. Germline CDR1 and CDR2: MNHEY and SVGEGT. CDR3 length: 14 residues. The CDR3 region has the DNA TGTGCCAGCACTACGGCGGGGCCTGCTAATGAGCAGTTCTTC. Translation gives CASTTAGPANEQFF.

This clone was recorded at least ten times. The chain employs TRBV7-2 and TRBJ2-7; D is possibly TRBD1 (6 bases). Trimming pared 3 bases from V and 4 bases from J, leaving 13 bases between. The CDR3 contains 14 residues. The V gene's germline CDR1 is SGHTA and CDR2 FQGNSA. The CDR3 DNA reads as TGTGCCAGCAGCTTTCCCGGCAGGGGTTACGAGCAGTACTTC. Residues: CASSFPGRGYEQYF.

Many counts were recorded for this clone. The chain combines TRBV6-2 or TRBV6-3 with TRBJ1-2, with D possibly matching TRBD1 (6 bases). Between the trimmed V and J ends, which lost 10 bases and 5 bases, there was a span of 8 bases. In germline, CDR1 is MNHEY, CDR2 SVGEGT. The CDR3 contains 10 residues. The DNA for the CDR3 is TGTGCCAACAGGGTGTATGGCTACACCTTC. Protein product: CANRVYGYTF.

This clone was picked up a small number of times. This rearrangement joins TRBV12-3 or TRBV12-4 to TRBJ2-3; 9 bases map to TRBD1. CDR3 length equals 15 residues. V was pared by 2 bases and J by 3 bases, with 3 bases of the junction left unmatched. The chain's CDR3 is CASSLFGQGTDTQYF. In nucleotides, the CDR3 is TGTGCCAGCAGTTTATTCGGACAGGGGACAGATACGCAGTATTTT.

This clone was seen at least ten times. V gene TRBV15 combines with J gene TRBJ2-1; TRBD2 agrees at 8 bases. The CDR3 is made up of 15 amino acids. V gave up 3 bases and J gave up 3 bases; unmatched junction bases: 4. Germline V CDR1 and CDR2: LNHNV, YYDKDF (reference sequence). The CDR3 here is CATSSGGGGYNEQFF. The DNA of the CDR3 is TGTGCCACCAGCAGCGGGGGGGGGGGCTACAATGAGCAGTTCTTC. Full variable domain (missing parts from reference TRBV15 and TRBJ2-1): DAMVIQNPRYQVTQFGKPVTLSCSQTLNHNVMYWYQQKSSQAPKLLFHYYDKDFNNEADTPDNFQSRRPNTSFCFLDIRSPGLGDTAMYLCATSSGGGGYNEQFFGPGTRLTVL.

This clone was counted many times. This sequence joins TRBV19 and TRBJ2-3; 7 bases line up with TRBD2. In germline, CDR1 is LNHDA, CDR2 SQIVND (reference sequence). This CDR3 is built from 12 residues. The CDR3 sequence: CACGRAADTQYF. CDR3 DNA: TGTGCGTGTGGGAGGGCCGCAGATACGCAGTATTTT.

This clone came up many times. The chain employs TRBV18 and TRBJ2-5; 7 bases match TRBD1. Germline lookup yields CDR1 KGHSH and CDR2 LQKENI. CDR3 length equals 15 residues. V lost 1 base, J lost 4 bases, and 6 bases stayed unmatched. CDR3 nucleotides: TGTGCCAGCTCACCACGGGTCCCAGGGGGAGAGACCCAGTACTTC. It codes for CASSPRVPGGETQYF.

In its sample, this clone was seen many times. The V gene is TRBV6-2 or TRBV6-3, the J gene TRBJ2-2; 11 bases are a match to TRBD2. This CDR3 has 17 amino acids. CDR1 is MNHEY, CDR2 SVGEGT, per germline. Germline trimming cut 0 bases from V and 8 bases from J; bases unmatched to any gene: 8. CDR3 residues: CASSYSLLAGASGELFF. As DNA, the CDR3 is TGTGCCAGCAGTTACTCTCTACTAGCGGGAGCTTCGGGGGAGCTGTTTTTT.

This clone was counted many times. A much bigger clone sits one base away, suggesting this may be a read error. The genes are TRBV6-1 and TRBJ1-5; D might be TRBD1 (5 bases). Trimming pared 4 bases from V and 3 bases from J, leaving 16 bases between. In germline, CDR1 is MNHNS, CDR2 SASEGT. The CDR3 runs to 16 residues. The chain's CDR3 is CASSAGNGGNNQPQHF. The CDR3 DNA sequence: TGTGCCAGCAGTGCAGGGAACGGGGGAAACAATCAGCCCCAGCATTTT.